A selection of T cell receptor beta chains follows, all from one sample in a study of T cells in Graves' hyperthyroidism and ophthalmopathy. Each CDR3 protein is one row after TCRdb ran MiXCR on the multiplex PCR reads. The sample lists roughly 100,000 distinct CDR3 sequences, roughly 44% seen once, with about 25% in the top ten. Sequenced material: blood. The receptors were sampled from a man aged 40-49 years with Graves' hyperthyroidism. The CDR3 runs from the conserved cysteine through the conserved F or W. A D gene is named only where the DNA matches it firmly. Only some rows state a clone size, as once, few, many or a class for expanded clones.

d_gene: .
v_gene: TRBV2
abundance: many
j_gene: TRBJ2-4
CDR3nt: TGTGCCAGCAGTGAAGCAGGGCTAGCCAAAAACATTCAGTACTTC
CDR3aa: CASSEAGLAKNIQYF

d_gene: .
v_gene: TRBV3-1
abundance: .
j_gene: TRBJ1-2
CDR3nt: TGTGCCAGCAGCCAAGAGCCGGGACCTCGGAGCTACACCTTC
CDR3aa: CASSQEPGPRSYTF

d_gene: TRBD2
v_gene: TRBV2
abundance: many
j_gene: TRBJ2-7
CDR3nt: TGTGCCAGCAGTGAAGCAAGGGGACTTCGCGGGAGATCCTACGAGCAGTACTTC
CDR3aa: CASSEARGLRGRSYEQYF

d_gene: .
v_gene: TRBV6-2/TRBV6-3
abundance: .
j_gene: TRBJ2-1
CDR3nt: TGTGCCAGCAGTTACTCAGGGACTTTGGATGAGCAGTTCTTC
CDR3aa: CASSYSGTLDEQFF

d_gene: .
v_gene: TRBV11-3
abundance: .
j_gene: TRBJ1-1
CDR3nt: TGTGCCAGCAGCCGGAGGGACGGGACACGGGCTTTCTTT
CDR3aa: CASSRRDGTRAFF

d_gene: .
v_gene: TRBV5-1
abundance: .
j_gene: TRBJ2-1
CDR3nt: TGCGCCAGCAGCTTGGCCTTCCAGGGCTACAATGAGCAGTTCTTC
CDR3aa: CASSLAFQGYNEQFF

d_gene: .
v_gene: TRBV20-1
abundance: many
j_gene: TRBJ1-1
CDR3nt: TGCAGTGCACCTGACAGCACGAACACTGAAGCTTTCTTT
CDR3aa: CSAPDSTNTEAFF

d_gene: TRBD1
v_gene: TRBV6-1
abundance: many
j_gene: TRBJ2-1
CDR3nt: TGTGCCAGCAGTGAAGGATGGACAGGGGAAGGCAATGAGCAGTTCTTC
CDR3aa: CASSEGWTGEGNEQFF

d_gene: .
v_gene: TRBV5-1
abundance: .
j_gene: TRBJ1-2
CDR3nt: TGCGCCAGCAGCTTAGACGGGGGGCAAGGCTACACCTTC
CDR3aa: CASSLDGGQGYTF

d_gene: .
v_gene: TRBV20-1
abundance: .
j_gene: TRBJ2-5
CDR3nt: TGCAGTGCTAGAGGGGTGGGGGGCTGGGAGACCCAGTACTTC
CDR3aa: CSARGVGGWETQYF

d_gene: .
v_gene: TRBV29-1
abundance: .
j_gene: TRBJ2-1
CDR3nt: TGCAGCGTAGATTGGGGGGTCAATGAGCAGTTCTTC
CDR3aa: CSVDWGVNEQFF

d_gene: .
v_gene: TRBV15
abundance: .
j_gene: TRBJ1-4
CDR3nt: TGTCACCTAATAGGGCGATTCGAAAAACTGTTTTTT
CDR3aa: CHLIGRFEKLFF

d_gene: .
v_gene: TRBV20-1
abundance: many
j_gene: TRBJ2-7
CDR3nt: TGCAGTGCTCCCCCGAGGGGGGGGTACGAGCAGTACTTC
CDR3aa: CSAPPRGGYEQYF

d_gene: TRBD2
v_gene: TRBV7-3
abundance: many
j_gene: TRBJ2-7
CDR3nt: TGTGCCAGCAGCTCGATGGGGGGGGGATTCTACGAGCAGTACTTC
CDR3aa: CASSSMGGGFYEQYF

d_gene: .
v_gene: TRBV24-1
abundance: many
j_gene: TRBJ2-3
CDR3nt: TGTGCCACCAGTGATTTCGGCGGAGGGGGCGCAGATACGCAGTATTTT
CDR3aa: CATSDFGGGGADTQYF

d_gene: .
v_gene: TRBV2
abundance: .
j_gene: TRBJ2-2
CDR3nt: TGTGCCAGCAGCCACAGGGAGCTGTTTTTT
CDR3aa: CASSHRELFF

d_gene: TRBD2
v_gene: TRBV19
abundance: many
j_gene: TRBJ2-3
CDR3nt: TGTGCCAGTAGTGCCCGACTAGCCCTGAACACAGATACGCAGTATTTT
CDR3aa: CASSARLALNTDTQYF

d_gene: .
v_gene: TRBV2
abundance: many
j_gene: TRBJ2-5
CDR3nt: TGTGCCAGCGGCCCAACAGGGAGTGGGGAGACCCAGTACTTC
CDR3aa: CASGPTGSGETQYF

d_gene: .
v_gene: TRBV12-3/TRBV12-4
abundance: many
j_gene: TRBJ1-1
CDR3nt: TGTGCCAGCAGCCGGAGGGGCCACTGGGGCACTGAAGCTTTCTTT
CDR3aa: CASSRRGHWGTEAFF

d_gene: .
v_gene: TRBV10-3
abundance: .
j_gene: TRBJ1-2
CDR3nt: TGTGCCATCAGTGATTCAGGGACTATAGGCTATGGCTACACCTTC
CDR3aa: CAISDSGTIGYGYTF

d_gene: TRBD2
v_gene: TRBV29-1
abundance: .
j_gene: TRBJ2-3
CDR3nt: TGCAGCGTAGTGACTAGCGGGGTGGCAGATACGCAGTATTTT
CDR3aa: CSVVTSGVADTQYF

d_gene: TRBD2
v_gene: TRBV12-3/TRBV12-4
abundance: many
j_gene: TRBJ2-2
CDR3nt: TGTGCCAGCAGTTTCTCTGCTAGCGGGTTCGACACCGGGGAGCTGTTTTTT
CDR3aa: CASSFSASGFDTGELFF

d_gene: .
v_gene: TRBV9
abundance: .
j_gene: TRBJ2-7
CDR3nt: TGTGCCAGCAGCGGGGGGGCCGGGAGTCTCTACGAGCAGTACTTC
CDR3aa: CASSGGAGSLYEQYF

d_gene: .
v_gene: TRBV27
abundance: .
j_gene: TRBJ2-3
CDR3nt: TGTGCCAGCAGTACCTCCCCTTGGGGCGCGGTGCCAGATACGCAGTATTTT
CDR3aa: CASSTSPWGAVPDTQYF

d_gene: .
v_gene: TRBV7-3
abundance: .
j_gene: TRBJ1-2
CDR3nt: TGTGCCAGCAGCCTAGCGGGACGGAGGGGACCTAACTATGGCTACACCTTC
CDR3aa: CASSLAGRRGPNYGYTF